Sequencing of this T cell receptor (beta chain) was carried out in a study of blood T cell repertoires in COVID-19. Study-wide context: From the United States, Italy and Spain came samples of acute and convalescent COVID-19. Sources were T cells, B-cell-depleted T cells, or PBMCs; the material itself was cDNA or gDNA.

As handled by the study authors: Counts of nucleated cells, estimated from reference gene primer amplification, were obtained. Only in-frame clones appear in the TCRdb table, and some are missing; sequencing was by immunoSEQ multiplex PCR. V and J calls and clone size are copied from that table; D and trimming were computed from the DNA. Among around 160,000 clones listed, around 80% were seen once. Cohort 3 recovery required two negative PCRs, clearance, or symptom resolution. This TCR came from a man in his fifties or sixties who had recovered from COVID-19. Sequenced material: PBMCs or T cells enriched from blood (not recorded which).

The CDR3 reads CSASPLQGSALNEQFF. The CDR3 coding sequence is TGCAGTGCTAGTCCCCTACAGGGGTCTGCTCTCAATGAGCAGTTCTTC. The chain couples TRBV20-1 to TRBJ2-1; 7 positions match TRBD1. The length of the CDR3 is 16 residues. Germline assignment: CDR1 DFQATT and CDR2 SNEGSKA (reference sequence). V gave up 3 bases and J gave up 6 bases; unmatched junction bases: 14.